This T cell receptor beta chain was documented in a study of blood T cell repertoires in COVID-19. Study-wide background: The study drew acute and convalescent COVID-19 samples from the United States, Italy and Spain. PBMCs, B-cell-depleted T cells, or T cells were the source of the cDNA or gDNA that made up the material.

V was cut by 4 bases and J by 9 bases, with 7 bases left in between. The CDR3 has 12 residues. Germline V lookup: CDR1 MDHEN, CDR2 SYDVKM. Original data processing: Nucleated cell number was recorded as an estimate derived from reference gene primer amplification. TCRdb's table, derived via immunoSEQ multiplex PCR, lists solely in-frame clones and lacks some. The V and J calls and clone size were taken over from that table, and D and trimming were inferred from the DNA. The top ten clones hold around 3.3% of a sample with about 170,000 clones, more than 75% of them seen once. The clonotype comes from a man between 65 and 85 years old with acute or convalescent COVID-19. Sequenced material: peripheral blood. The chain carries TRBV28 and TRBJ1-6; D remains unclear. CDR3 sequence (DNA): TGTGCCAGCAGTTGGGTAGCTTCACCCCTCCACTTT. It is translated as CASSWVASPLHF.